The sequence of this T cell receptor (beta chain) was determined in a study of vaccination and CD4 T cells after COVID-19. Study details: Investigators took post-vaccine samples a median roughly 72 days after dose two, within a range of 14 to 241. Cells received overlapping spike peptides from SARS-CoV-2, HCoV-NL63, HCoV-OC43 and HCoV-229E as stimulation.

This clonotype was seen a handful of times. Its antigen is not known. Sequencing of DNA taken from cultured CD4+ T cells relied on the Oncomine TCR Beta short-read assay. Genomic DNA extraction was carried out from cultured CD4+ T cells. TCRdb called the PCR reads again in MiXCR, with one record for every CDR3 protein. The sample includes about 9,100 distinct CDR3 sequences, less than 55% of them seen just once. CDR3 length: 13 amino acids. Trimming left V 5 bases short and J 0 bases short, with 7 bases between. The V gene's germline CDR1 is SGHTA and CDR2 FQGTGA. Stated treatment: approximately 9-day PBMC culture with coronavirus spike peptide pools or control peptides (ViraFEST assay). Those CD4+ T cells from the unexposed donor predate the COVID-19 pandemic (2011-2018).

Sequenced material: CD4+ T cells from blood, cultured in vitro. The chain combines TRBV7-3 with TRBJ2-5; unclear D gene. The receptor was isolated from a human donor in good health. The CDR3 here is CASSPVDQETQYF. DNA of the CDR3: TGTGCCAGCAGCCCCGTCGACCAAGAGACCCAGTACTTC.